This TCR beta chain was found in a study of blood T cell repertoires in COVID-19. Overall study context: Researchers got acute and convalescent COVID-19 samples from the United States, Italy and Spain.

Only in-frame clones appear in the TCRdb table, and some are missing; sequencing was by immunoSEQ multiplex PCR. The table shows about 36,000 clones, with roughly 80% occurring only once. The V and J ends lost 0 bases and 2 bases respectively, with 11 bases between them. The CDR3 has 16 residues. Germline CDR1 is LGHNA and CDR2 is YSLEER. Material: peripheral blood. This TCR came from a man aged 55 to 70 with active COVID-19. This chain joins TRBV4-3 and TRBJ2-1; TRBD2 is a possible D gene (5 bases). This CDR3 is CASSQDNGITYNEQFF. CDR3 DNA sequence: TGCGCCAGCAGCCAAGATAACGGGATTACCTACAATGAGCAGTTCTTC.